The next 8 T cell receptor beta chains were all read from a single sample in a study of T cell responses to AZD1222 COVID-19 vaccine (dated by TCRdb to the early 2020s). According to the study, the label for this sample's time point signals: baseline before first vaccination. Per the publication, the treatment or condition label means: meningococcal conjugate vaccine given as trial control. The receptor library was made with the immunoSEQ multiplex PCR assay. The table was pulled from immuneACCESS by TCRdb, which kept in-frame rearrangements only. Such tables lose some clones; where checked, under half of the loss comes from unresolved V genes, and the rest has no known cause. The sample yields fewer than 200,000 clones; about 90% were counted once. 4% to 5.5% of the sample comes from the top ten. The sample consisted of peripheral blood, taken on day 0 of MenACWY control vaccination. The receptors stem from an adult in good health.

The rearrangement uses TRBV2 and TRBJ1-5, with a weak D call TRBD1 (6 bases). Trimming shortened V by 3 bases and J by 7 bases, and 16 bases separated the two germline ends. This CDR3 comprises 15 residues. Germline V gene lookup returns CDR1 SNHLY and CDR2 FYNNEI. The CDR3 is CASSDLGRGGQPQHF. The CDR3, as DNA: TGTGCCAGCAGTGACCTGGGTAGGGGGGGACAGCCCCAGCATTTT.

The CDR3 here is CASSQAQTGGRPYGYTF. The CDR3 region has the DNA TGTGCCAGCAGCCAGGCCCAGACAGGGGGCAGACCCTATGGCTACACCTTC. This chain joins TRBV3-1 (or the pseudogene TRBV3-2) and TRBJ1-2; 10 nucleotides align to TRBD1. The V segment lost 3 bases and the J segment 4 bases; nucleotides outside the gene matches: 11. Germline V gene lookup returns CDR1 LGHDT and CDR2 YNNKEL (reference sequence). This CDR3 spans 17 amino acids.

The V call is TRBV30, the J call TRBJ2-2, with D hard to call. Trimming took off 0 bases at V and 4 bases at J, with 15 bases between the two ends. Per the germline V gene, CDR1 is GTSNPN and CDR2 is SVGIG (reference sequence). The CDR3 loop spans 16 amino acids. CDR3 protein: CAWSVLRTISTGELFF. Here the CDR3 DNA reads TGTGCCTGGAGTGTACTTAGGACCATCAGCACCGGGGAGCTGTTTTTT. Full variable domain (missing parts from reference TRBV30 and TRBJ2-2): SQTIHQWPATLVQPVGSPLSLECTVEGTSNPNLYWYRQAAGRGLQLLFYSVGIGQISSEVPQNLSASRPQDRQFILSSKKLLLSDSGFYLCAWSVLRTISTGELFFGEGSRLTVL.

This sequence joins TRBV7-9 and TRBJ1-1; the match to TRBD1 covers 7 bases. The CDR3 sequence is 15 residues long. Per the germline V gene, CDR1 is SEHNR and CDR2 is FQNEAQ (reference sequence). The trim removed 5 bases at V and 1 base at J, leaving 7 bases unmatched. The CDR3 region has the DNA TGTGCCAGCAGCGGCCGGACAGGACAGAACACTGAAGCTTTCTTT. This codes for CASSGRTGQNTEAFF.

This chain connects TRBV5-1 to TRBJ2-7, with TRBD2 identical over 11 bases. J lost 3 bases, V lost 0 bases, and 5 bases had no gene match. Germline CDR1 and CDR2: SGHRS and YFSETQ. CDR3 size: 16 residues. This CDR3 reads CASSLGPGLAVYEQYF. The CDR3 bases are TGCGCCAGCAGCTTGGGTCCGGGACTAGCGGTCTACGAGCAGTACTTC. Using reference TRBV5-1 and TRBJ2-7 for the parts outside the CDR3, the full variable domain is KAGVTQTPRYLIKTRGQQVTLSCSPISGHRSVSWYQQTPGQGLQFLFEYFSETQRNKGNFPGRFSGRQFSNSRSEMNVSTLELGDSALYLCASSLGPGLAVYEQYFGPGTRLTVT.

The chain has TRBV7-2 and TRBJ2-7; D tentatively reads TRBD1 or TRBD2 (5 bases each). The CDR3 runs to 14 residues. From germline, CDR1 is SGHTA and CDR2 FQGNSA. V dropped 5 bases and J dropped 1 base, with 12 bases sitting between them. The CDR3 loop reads CASSHRGESYEQYF. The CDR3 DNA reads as TGTGCCAGCAGCCATAGAGGGGAATCCTACGAGCAGTACTTC.

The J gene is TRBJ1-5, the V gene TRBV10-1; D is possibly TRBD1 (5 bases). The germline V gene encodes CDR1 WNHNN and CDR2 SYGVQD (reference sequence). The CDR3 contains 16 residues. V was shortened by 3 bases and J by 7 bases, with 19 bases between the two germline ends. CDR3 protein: CASSDRDGETRQPQHF. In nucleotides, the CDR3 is TGCGCCAGCAGTGACCGGGACGGGGAAACCAGACAGCCCCAGCATTTT.

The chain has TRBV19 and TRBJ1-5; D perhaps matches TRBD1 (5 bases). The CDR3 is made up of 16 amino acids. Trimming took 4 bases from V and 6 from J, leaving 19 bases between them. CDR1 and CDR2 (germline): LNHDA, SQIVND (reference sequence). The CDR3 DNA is TGTGCCAGTAGTAACCCGGGACCTATATCGGCTCAGCCCCAGCATTTT. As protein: CASSNPGPISAQPQHF. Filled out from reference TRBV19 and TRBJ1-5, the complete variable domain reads DGGITQSPKYLFRKEGQNVTLSCEQNLNHDAMYWYRQDPGQGLRLIYYSQIVNDFQKGDIAEGYSVSREKKESFPLTVTSAQKNPTAFYLCASSNPGPISAQPQHFGDGTRLSIL.